These 18 T cell receptor beta chains originate from one sample sequenced in a study of T cells in women clearing cervical HPV infection. Sequencing was performed with immunoSEQ multiplex PCR; in TCRdb, only in-frame clones are kept and a portion is missing. The data show some 20,000 clones, and the top ten clones hold approximately 15%. Sequenced input: blood buffy coat. These receptors all come from a woman between 18 and 70 years old with a cervical HPV16 infection that either progressed to CIN3+ or cleared (not recorded which).

About this clone itself: Coverage ceases 3 residues before the CDR3 finishes, and the germline J gene fills in the end. The V call is TRBV5-1, the J call TRBJ2-3; possible D gene TRBD1, 6 bases. V was clipped by 0 bases and J by 3 bases, with 14 bases between them. This CDR3 contains 16 residues. Germline V CDR1 and CDR2: SGHRS, YFSETQ. CDR3 sequence: CASSLGLQGGTDTQYF. The CDR3 bases that were read are TGCGCCAGCAGCTTGGGGTTACAGGGTGGGACAGATACG. The whole variable domain, filled in from reference TRBV5-1 and TRBJ2-3, reads KAGVTQTPRYLIKTRGQQVTLSCSPISGHRSVSWYQQTPGQGLQFLFEYFSETQRNKGNFPGRFSGRQFSNSRSEMNVSTLELGDSALYLCASSLGLQGGTDTQYFGPGTRLTVL.

On this clone itself: The observed sequence ends 3 residues before the CDR3 terminus, with the missing tail filled in from the germline J gene. V usage is TRBV7-2 and J usage is TRBJ2-4; D unclear. CDR3 length equals 12 residues. CDR1 is SGHTA and CDR2 is FQGNSA in the germline V gene. V lost 1 base, J lost 8 bases, and 6 bases lay in between. The CDR3 bases that were read are TGTGCCAGCAGCTTAGGGGCAGACATT. Its translation: CASSLGADI. The complete CDR3 reads CASSLGADIQYF.

The CDR3 loop is CASSTGRYNEQFF. The CDR3 bases that were read are TGCGCCAGCAGCACAGGGAGGTACAATGAG. V gene TRBV10-1 combines with J gene TRBJ2-1; D is possibly TRBD1 or TRBD2 (6 bases each). The read terminates 3 residues ahead of where the CDR3 ends, so the germline J gene completes it. V was clipped by 6 bases and J by 4 bases, with 10 bases between them. CDR1 WNHNN and CDR2 SYGVQD come from the germline V gene (reference sequence). The CDR3 spans 13 residues.

Notes on this clone: Read data end 3 residues before the CDR3 end; the end is taken from the germline J gene. J is TRBJ1-1 and V is TRBV7-2; a weak D match, TRBD1 (5 bases). Germline CDR1 is SGHTA and CDR2 is FQGNSA. With 5 bases removed from V and 4 bases from J, the gap between germline ends came to 14 bases. CDR3 length: 14 amino acids. CDR3 residues: CASSPRGLGTEAFF. The covered CDR3 bases are TGTGCCAGCAGCCCTAGGGGTTTAGGCACTGAA.

Concerning this clone itself: The CDR3 end lies 3 residues beyond the end of the read and is filled in from the germline J gene. The chain uses TRBV7-6 and TRBJ2-7; unclear D gene. From germline, CDR1 is SGHVS and CDR2 FNYEAQ. V was cut by 1 base and J by 5 bases, with 9 bases left in between. The CDR3 runs 13 residues. The sequenced CDR3 bases are TGTGCCAGCAGCTTAGAGCCTCCCCACGAG. As protein: CASSLEPPHE. The whole CDR3 is CASSLEPPHEQYF.

With regard to this clone: The read ends 3 residues shy of where the CDR3 ends; the end is completed using the germline J gene. The J gene is TRBJ1-1, the V gene TRBV19; D is unresolved. From germline, CDR1 is LNHDA and CDR2 SQIVND (reference sequence). The CDR3 is 13 residues long. Trimming took off 3 bases at V and 7 bases at J, with 12 bases between the two ends. CDR3 DNA, as far as it was read: TGTGCCAGTAGTATTGATAGGGCCGGTGAA. This codes for CASSIDRAGE. The complete CDR3 reads CASSIDRAGEAFF.

Concerning this clone itself: The CDR3 goes on 3 residues after the read ends, and that part is filled in from the germline J gene. The J gene is TRBJ1-1, the V gene TRBV12-5; 8 bases are a match to TRBD1. Germline CDR1 reads LGHNT; CDR2 reads FRNRAP. The CDR3 is 14 amino acids. V was clipped by 4 bases and J by 0 bases; unmatched bases: 1. The sequenced part of the CDR3 DNA is TGTGCTAGTGGTTCGGGACAGGTGAACACTGAA. It encodes CASGSGQVNTE. The complete CDR3 sequence is CASGSGQVNTEAFF. The complete variable domain, with remaining parts taken from reference TRBV12-5 and TRBJ1-1, reads DARVTQTPRHKVTEMGQEVTMRCQPILGHNTVFWYRQTMMQGLELLAYFRNRAPLDDSGMPKDRFSAEMPDATLATLKIQPSEPRDSAVYFCASGSGQVNTEAFFGQGTRLTVV.

In regard to this clone: The read comes to an end 3 residues before the CDR3 does, leaving the germline J gene to fill in the end. The chain links TRBV7-3 to TRBJ2-1, with D possibly being TRBD1 or TRBD2 (5 bases each). The CDR3 has 15 amino acids. Trimming took off 8 bases at V and 4 bases at J, with 18 bases between the two ends. Per the germline V gene, CDR1 is SGHTA and CDR2 is FQGTGA. The DNA read from the CDR3 is TGTGCCAGCGCCAAGAGAGGGGAACTTTACAATGAG. Translated: CASAKRGELYNE. The complete CDR3 sequence is CASAKRGELYNEQFF.

As regards this clone: A read error may produce the germline difference seen at one junction end. The CDR3 goes on 3 residues after the read ends, and that part is filled in from the germline J gene. This chain joins TRBV5-1 and TRBJ2-7; the D gene is possibly TRBD1 (5 bases). The CDR3 covers 14 residues. Germline V gene sequence: CDR1 SGHRS, CDR2 YFSETQ. Incomplete CDR3 DNA: TGCGCCAGCAGCTTGGACCAGGGCTCCAACGAG. Amino acid sequence: CASSLDQGSNE. The full-length CDR3 reads as CASSLDQGSNEQYF.

This clone is called medium-sized based on its frequency. The CDR3 extends 3 residues past the end of the read, so its final part is completed from the germline J gene. This sequence joins TRBV7-7 and TRBJ2-5, with D tentatively TRBD2 (6 bases). V was cut by 2 bases and J by 5 bases, with 21 bases left in between. Germline CDR1 SSHAT, CDR2 FNYEAQ (reference sequence). This CDR3 has 17 residues. The sequenced part of the CDR3 DNA is TGTGCCAGCAGCTTACTGCCCCCGGGGAGGAGGGTCGAGACC. Residues: CASSLLPPGRRVET. The whole CDR3 protein is CASSLLPPGRRVETQYF.

In regard to this clone: The read ends 3 residues shy of where the CDR3 ends; the end is completed using the germline J gene. The rearrangement links TRBV7-6 to TRBJ1-2; 7 positions agree with TRBD1. There are 16 residues in the CDR3. Germline lookup yields CDR1 SGHVS and CDR2 FNYEAQ. The DNA read from the CDR3 is TGTGCCAGCAGCTTAGCCGGGACAGCATCCTACAATGAC. Translating it yields CASSLAGTASYND. The full CDR3 sequence reads CASSLAGTASYNDYTF. The full variable domain, with the rest looked up from reference TRBV7-6 and TRBJ1-2, is GAGVSQSPRYKVTKRGQDVALRCDPISGHVSLYWYRQALGQGPEFLTYFNYEAQQDKSGLPNDRFSAERPEGSISTLTIQRTEQRDSAMYRCASSLAGTASYNDYTFGSGTRLTVV.

For this clone: Read data end 3 residues before the CDR3 end; the end is taken from the germline J gene. This chain uses TRBV2 with TRBJ1-1, with D possibly matching TRBD1 (6 bases). The length of the CDR3 is 14 residues. CDR1 and CDR2 (germline): SNHLY, FYNNEI. CDR3 region: CASRTQGLYLEAFF. CDR3 DNA (partial): TGTGCCAGCAGGACCCAGGGGCTCTACCTAGAA.

Comments on this clone: The missing CDR3 end, 3 residues past where the read stops, is filled in from the germline J gene. The chain combines TRBV7-6 with TRBJ2-3, with 9 bases identical to TRBD1. Germline lookup yields CDR1 SGHVS and CDR2 FNYEAQ. The J segment lost 0 bases and the V segment lost 2 bases, leaving 9 bases of the junction unmatched. The length of the CDR3 is 18 residues. The covered CDR3 bases are TGTGCCAGCAGCTTATCTTTACAGGGGGCATCTAGCACAGATACG. Its protein is CASSLSLQGASSTDT. The entire CDR3 is CASSLSLQGASSTDTQYF.

A word on this clone: The read halts 3 residues ahead of the CDR3 end, with the missing end drawn from the germline J gene. V and J are TRBV2 and TRBJ1-2; D gene ambiguous. This CDR3 spans 12 amino acids. Germline assignment: CDR1 SNHLY and CDR2 FYNNEI. The CDR3 loop reads CASSEGSPVYTF. The sequenced part of the CDR3 DNA is TGTGCCAGCAGTGAGGGCAGCCCGGTC.

Details on this clone: The CDR3 end is not reached by the read, which stops 3 residues before it; the germline J gene fills it in. The chain joins TRBV6-1 to TRBJ1-2; 7 nucleotides agree with TRBD1. The V and J ends lost 2 bases and 6 bases, in that order; junction bases with no gene match: 6. Per the germline V gene, CDR1 is MNHNS and CDR2 is SASEGT. The CDR3 totals 14 residues. The CDR3 sequence is CASSEIRGRDGYTF. The CDR3 bases that were read are TGTGCCAGCAGTGAAATAAGGGGGCGAGATGGC.

Comment on this clone: With the read ending 3 residues before the CDR3 end, the germline J gene is used to fill in that end. V usage is TRBV11-2 and J usage is TRBJ2-2; 7 bases fit TRBD1. This CDR3 comprises 15 residues. The ends lost 5 bases at V and 8 bases at J; junction bases unmatched: 11. Germline CDR1 reads SGHAT; CDR2 reads FQNNGV. The sequenced CDR3 bases are TGTGCCAGCAGCCTAAACAATGACAGGGCGGGGGAG. Its protein is CASSLNNDRAGE. The entire CDR3 sequence reads CASSLNNDRAGELFF. Together with reference TRBV11-2 and TRBJ2-2, the CDR3 gives the full variable domain: EAGVAQSPRYKIIEKRQSVAFWCNPISGHATLYWYQQILGQGPKLLIQFQNNGVVDDSQLPKDRFSAERLKGVDSTLKIQPAKLEDSAVYLCASSLNNDRAGELFFGEGSRLTVL.

Worth noting for this clone: The CDR3 end lies 3 residues beyond the end of the read and is filled in from the germline J gene. The chain links TRBV30 to TRBJ1-3; D remains unclear. In germline, CDR1 is GTSNPN, CDR2 SVGIG (reference sequence). Trimming pared 2 bases from V and 4 bases from J, leaving 9 bases between. This CDR3 is built from 13 residues. The CDR3 DNA, read in part, is TGTGCCTGGAGTTCGGCGGCCGGAAACACC. Translation: CAWSSAAGNT. The whole CDR3 reads CAWSSAAGNTIYF.

Turning to this clone: The read stops 3 residues short of the end of the CDR3; the missing end is completed from the germline J gene. The chain joins TRBV7-6 to TRBJ2-5; D remains unclear. Deletions cut 3 bases from V and 5 bases from J, with 4 bases between. The CDR3 extends over 11 amino acids. CDR1 SGHVS and CDR2 FNYEAQ come from the germline V gene. CDR3 DNA, as far as it was read: TGTGCCAGCAGCTTCCGGGAGACC. Its translation is CASSFRET. The CDR3 in its entirety is CASSFRETQYF.